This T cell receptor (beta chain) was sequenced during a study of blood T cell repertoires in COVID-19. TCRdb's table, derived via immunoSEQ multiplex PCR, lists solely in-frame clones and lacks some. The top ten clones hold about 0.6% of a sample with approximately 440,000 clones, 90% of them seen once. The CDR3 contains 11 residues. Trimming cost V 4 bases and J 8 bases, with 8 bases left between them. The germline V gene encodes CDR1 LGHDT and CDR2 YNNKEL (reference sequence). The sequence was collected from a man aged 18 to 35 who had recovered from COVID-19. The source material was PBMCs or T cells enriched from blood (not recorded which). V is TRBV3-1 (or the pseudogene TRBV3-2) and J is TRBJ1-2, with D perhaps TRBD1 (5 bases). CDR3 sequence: CASSPGEGYTF. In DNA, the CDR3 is TGTGCCAGCAGCCCGGGGGAAGGCTACACCTTC.